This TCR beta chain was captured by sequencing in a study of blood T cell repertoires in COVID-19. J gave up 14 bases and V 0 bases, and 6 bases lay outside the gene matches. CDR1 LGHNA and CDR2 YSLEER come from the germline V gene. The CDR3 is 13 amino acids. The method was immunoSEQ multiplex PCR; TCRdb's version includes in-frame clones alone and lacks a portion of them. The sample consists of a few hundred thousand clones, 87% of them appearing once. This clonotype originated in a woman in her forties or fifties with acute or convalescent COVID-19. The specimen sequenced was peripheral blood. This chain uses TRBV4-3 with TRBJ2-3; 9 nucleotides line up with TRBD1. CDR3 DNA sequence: TGCGCCAGCAGCCAAGATGTGGACAGGGGTGTGTATTTT. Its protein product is CASSQDVDRGVYF.